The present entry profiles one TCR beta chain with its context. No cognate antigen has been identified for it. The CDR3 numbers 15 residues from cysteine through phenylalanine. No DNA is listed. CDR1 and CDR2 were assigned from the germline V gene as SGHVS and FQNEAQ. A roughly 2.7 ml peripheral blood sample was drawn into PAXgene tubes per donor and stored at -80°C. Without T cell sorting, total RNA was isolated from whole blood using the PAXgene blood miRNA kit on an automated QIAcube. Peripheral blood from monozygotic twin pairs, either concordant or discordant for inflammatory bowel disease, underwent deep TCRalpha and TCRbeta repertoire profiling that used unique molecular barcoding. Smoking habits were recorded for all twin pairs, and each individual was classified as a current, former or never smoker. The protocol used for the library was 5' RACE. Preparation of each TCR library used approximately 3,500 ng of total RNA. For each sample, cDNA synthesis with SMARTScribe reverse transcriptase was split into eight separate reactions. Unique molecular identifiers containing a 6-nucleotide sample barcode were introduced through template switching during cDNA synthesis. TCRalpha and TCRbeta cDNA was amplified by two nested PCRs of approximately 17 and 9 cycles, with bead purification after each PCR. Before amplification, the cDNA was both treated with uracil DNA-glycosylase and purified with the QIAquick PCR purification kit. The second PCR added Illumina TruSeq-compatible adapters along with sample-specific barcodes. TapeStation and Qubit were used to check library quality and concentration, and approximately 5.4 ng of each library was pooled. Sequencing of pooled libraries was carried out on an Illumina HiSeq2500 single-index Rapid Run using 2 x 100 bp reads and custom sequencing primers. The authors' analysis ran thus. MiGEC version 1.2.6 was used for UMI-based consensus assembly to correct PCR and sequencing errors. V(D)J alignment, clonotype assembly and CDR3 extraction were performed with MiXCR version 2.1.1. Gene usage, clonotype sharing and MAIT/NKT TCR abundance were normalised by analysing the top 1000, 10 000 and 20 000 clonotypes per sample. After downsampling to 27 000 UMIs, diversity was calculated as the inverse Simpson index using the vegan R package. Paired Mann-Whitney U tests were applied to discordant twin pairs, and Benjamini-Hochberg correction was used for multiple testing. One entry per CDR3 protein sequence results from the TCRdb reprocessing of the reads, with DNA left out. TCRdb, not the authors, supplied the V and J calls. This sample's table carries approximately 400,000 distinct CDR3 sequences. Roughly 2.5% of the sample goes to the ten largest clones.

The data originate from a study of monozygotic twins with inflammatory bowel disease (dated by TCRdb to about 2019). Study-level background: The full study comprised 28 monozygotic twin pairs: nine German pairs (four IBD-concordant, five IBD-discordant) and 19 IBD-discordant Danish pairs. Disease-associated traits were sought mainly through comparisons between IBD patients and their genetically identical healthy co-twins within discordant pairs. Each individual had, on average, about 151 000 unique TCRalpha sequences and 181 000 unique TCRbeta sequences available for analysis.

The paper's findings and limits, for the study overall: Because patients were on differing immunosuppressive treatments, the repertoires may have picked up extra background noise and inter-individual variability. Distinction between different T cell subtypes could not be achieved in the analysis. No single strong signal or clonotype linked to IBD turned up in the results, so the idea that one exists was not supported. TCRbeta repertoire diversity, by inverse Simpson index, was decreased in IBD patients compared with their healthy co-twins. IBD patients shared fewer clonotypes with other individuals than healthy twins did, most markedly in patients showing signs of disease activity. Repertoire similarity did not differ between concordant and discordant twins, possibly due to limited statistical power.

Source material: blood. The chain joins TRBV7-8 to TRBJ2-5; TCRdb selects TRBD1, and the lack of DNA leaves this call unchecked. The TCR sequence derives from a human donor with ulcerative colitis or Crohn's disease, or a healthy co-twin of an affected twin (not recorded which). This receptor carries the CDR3 CASSLASRESRTQYF.